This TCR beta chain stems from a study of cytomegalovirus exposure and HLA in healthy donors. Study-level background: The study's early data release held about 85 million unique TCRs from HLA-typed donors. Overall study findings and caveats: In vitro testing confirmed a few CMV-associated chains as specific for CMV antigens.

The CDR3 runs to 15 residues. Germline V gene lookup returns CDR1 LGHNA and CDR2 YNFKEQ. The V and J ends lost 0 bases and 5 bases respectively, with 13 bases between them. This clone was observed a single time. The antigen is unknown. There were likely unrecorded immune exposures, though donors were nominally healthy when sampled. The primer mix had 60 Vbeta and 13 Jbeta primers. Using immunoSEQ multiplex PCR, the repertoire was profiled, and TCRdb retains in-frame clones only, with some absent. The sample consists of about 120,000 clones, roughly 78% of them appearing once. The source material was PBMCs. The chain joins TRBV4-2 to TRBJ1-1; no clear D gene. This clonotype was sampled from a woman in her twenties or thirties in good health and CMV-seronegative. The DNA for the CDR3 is TGTGCCAGCAGCCAAGAAGAGGCCGCTATTACTGAAGCTTTCTTT. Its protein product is CASSQEEAAITEAFF.